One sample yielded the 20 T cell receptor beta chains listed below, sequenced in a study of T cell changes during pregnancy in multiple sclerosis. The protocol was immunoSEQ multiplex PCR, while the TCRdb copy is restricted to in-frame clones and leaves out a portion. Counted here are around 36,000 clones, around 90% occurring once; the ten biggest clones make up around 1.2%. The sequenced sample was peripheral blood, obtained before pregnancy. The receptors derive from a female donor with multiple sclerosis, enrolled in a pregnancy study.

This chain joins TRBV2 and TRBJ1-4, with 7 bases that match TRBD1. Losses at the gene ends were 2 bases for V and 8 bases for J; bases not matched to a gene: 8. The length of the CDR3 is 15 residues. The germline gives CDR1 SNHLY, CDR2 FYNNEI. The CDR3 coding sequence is TGTGCCAGCAGTGAAACCGGGACAGTGGGAGAAAAACTGTTTTTT. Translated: CASSETGTVGEKLFF.

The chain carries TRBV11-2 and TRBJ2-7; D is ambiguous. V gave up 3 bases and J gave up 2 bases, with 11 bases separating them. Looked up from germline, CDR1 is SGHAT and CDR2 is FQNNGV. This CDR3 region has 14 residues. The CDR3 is CASSLSATAYEQYF. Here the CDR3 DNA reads TGTGCCAGCAGCTTGTCCGCCACGGCCTACGAGCAGTACTTC.

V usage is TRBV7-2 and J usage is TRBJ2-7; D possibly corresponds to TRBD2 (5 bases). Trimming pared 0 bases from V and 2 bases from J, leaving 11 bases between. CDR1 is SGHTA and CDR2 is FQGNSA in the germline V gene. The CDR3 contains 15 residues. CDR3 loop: CASSLARQRTYEQYF. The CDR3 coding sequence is TGTGCCAGCAGCTTAGCGAGGCAGCGGACCTACGAGCAGTACTTC. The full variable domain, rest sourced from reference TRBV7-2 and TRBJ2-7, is GAGVSQSPSNKVTEKGKDVELRCDPISGHTALYWYRQSLGQGLEFLIYFQGNSAPDKSGLPSDRFSAERTGGSVSTLTIQRTQQEDSAVYLCASSLARQRTYEQYFGPGTRLTVT.

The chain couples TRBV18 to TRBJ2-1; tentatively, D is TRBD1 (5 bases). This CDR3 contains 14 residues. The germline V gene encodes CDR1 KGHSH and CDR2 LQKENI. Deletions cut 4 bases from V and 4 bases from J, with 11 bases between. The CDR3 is CASSLAGSYNEQFF. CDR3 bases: TGTGCCAGCTCACTAGCAGGGTCGTACAATGAGCAGTTCTTC.

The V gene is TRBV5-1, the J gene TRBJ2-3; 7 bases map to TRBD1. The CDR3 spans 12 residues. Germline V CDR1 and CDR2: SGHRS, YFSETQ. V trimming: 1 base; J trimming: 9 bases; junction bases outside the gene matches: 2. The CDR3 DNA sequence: TGCGCCAGCAGCTTGACGACAGGGACGCAGTATTTT. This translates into CASSLTTGTQYF. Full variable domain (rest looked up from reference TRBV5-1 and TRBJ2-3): KAGVTQTPRYLIKTRGQQVTLSCSPISGHRSVSWYQQTPGQGLQFLFEYFSETQRNKGNFPGRFSGRQFSNSRSEMNVSTLELGDSALYLCASSLTTGTQYFGPGTRLTVL.

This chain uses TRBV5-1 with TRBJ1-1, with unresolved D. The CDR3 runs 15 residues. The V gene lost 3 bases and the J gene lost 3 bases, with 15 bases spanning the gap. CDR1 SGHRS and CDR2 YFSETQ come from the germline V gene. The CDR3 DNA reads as TGCGCCAGCAGCTATGTAGGCGTAGAGGACACTGAAGCTTTCTTT. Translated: CASSYVGVEDTEAFF.

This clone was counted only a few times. The CDR3 DNA is TGTGCCAGCAGTGAGGGAGTGACCATTCAGTACTTC. Its translation: CASSEGVTIQYF. V is TRBV6-1 and J is TRBJ2-4; tentative D call: TRBD2 (5 bases). Germline CDR1 MNHNS, CDR2 SASEGT. CDR3 size: 12 residues. Trimming shortened V by 3 bases and J by 9 bases, and 9 bases separated the two germline ends.

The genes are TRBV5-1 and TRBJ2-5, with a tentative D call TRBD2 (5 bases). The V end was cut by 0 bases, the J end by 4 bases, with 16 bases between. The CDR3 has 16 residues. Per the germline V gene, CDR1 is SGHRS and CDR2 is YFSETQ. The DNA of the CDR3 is TGCGCCAGCAGCTTGGCCGGGATGGGGATTCGAGAGACCCAGTACTTC. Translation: CASSLAGMGIRETQYF.

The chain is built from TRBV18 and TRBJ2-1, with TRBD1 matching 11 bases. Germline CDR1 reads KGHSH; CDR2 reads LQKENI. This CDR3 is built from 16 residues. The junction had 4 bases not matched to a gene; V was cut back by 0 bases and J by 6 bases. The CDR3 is CASSPPVGTGGNEQFF. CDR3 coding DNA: TGTGCCAGCTCACCACCGGTAGGGACAGGGGGCAATGAGCAGTTCTTC.

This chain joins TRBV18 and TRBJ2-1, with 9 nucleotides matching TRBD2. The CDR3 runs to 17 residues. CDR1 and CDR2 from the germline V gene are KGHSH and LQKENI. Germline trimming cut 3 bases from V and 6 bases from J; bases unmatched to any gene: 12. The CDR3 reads CASSPSDPGLAINEQFF. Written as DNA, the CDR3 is TGTGCCAGCTCACCCTCCGATCCGGGACTAGCAATCAATGAGCAGTTCTTC. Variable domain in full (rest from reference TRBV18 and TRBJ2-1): NAGVMQNPRHLVRRRGQEARLRCSPMKGHSHVYWYRQLPEEGLKFMVYLQKENIIDESGMPKERFSAEFPKEGPSILRIQQVVRGDSAAYFCASSPSDPGLAINEQFFGPGTRLTVL.

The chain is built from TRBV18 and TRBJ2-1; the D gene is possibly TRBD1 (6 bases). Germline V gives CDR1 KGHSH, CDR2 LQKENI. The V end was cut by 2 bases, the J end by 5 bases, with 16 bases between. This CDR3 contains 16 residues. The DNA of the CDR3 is TGTGCCAGCTCACCAGGGCAGGGGTTAACGGACAATGAGCAGTTCTTC. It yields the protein CASSPGQGLTDNEQFF. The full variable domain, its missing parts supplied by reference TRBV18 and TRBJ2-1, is NAGVMQNPRHLVRRRGQEARLRCSPMKGHSHVYWYRQLPEEGLKFMVYLQKENIIDESGMPKERFSAEFPKEGPSILRIQQVVRGDSAAYFCASSPGQGLTDNEQFFGPGTRLTVL.

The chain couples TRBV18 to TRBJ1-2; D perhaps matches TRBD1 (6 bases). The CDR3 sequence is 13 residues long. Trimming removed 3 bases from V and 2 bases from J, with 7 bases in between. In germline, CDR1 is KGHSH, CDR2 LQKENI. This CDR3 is CASSPQGNYGYTF. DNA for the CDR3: TGTGCCAGCTCACCTCAGGGGAACTATGGCTACACCTTC.

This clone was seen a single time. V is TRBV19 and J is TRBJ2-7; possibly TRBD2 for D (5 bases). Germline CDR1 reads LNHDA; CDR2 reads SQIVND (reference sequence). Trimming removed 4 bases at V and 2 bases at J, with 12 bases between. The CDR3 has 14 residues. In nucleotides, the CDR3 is TGTGCCAGTAGTAGGTTAGCGACAACCTACGAGCAGTACTTC. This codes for CASSRLATTYEQYF.

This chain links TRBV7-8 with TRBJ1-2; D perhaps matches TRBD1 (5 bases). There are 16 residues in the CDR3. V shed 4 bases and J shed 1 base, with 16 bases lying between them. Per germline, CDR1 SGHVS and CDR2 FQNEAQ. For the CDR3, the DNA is TGTGCCAGCAGCTCTAAGATCGGACACTTTAACTATGGCTACACCTTC. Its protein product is CASSSKIGHFNYGYTF.

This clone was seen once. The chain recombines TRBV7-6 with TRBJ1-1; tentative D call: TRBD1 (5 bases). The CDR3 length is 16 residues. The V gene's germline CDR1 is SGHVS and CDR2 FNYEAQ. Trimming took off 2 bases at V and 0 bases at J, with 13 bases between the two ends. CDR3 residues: CASSLTRGGLNTEAFF. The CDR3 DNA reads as TGTGCCAGCAGCTTAACCCGCGGGGGGTTGAACACTGAAGCTTTCTTT.

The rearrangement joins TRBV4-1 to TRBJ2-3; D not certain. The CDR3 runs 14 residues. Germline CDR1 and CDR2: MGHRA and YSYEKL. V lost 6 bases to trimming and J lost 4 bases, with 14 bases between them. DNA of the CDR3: TGCGCCAGCAGTGTTACGGGTCGCGCAGATACGCAGTATTTT. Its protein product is CASSVTGRADTQYF.

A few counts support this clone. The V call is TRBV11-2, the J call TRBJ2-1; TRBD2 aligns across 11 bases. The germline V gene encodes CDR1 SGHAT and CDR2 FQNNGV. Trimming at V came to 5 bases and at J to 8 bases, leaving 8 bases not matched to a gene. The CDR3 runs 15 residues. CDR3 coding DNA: TGTGCCAGCAGCCCAGGAACTAGCGGGAGTTATGAGCAGTTCTTC. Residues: CASSPGTSGSYEQFF.

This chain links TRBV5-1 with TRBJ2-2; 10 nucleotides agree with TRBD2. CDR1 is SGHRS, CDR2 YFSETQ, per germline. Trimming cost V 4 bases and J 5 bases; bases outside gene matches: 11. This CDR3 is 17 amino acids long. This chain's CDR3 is CASSPGLAGVITGELFF. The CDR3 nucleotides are TGCGCCAGCAGCCCGGGGCTAGCGGGAGTAATTACCGGGGAGCTGTTTTTT. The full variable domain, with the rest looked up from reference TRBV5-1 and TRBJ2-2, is KAGVTQTPRYLIKTRGQQVTLSCSPISGHRSVSWYQQTPGQGLQFLFEYFSETQRNKGNFPGRFSGRQFSNSRSEMNVSTLELGDSALYLCASSPGLAGVITGELFFGEGSRLTVL.

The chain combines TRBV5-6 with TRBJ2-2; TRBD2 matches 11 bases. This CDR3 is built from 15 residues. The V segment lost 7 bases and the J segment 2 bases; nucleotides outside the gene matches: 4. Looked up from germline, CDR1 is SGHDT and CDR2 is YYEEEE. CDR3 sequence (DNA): TGTGCCAGCGACGGGACTAGCGGCAACACCGGGGAGCTGTTTTTT. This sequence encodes CASDGTSGNTGELFF.

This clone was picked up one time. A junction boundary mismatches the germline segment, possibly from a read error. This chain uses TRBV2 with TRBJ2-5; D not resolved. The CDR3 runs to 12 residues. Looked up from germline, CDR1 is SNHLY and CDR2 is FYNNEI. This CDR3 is CASREVRETQYF. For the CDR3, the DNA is TGTGCCAGCCGTGAGGTACGGGAGACCCAGTACTTC.